This note documents a single T cell receptor (beta chain) sequence. These data belong to a study of identical twins. Germline-derived CDR1 and CDR2 are LNHDA and SQIVND (reference sequence). Trimming took 6 bases from V and 4 from J; bases not matched to a gene: 9. The CDR3 loop spans 15 amino acids. MiXCR, applied by TCRdb to the 5' RACE reads, yields one record per CDR3 protein. The sample consists of under 900,000 distinct CDR3 sequences, over 15% of them appearing once. The data also belong to a second study, concerning T cells expressing NK-cell markers. From that paper: Sorted CD3+CD56+NKG2C+, CD3+CD56+NKG2C- and CD3+CD56-NKG2C+ T-cell subsets were beta-chain profiled.

Sequencing input: PBMCs. V usage is TRBV19 and J usage is TRBJ1-5; 7 nucleotides agree with TRBD1. The source is a woman between 18 and 29 years old in good health. The CDR3, as DNA: TGTGCCAGTAGCAGGGGGACAGCCCAGAATCAGCCCCAGCATTTT. Translating it yields CASSRGTAQNQPQHF.